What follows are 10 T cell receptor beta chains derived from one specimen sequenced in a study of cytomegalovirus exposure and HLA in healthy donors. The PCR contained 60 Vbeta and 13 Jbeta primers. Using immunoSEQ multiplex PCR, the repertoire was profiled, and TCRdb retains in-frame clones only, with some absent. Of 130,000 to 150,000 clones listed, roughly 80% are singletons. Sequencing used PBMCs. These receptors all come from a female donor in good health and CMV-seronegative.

CDR3 amino acids: CASSLTQEGLHEKLFF. DNA of the CDR3: TGTGCCAGCAGTTTAACGCAGGAGGGCCTCCATGAAAAACTGTTTTTT. V and J are TRBV28 and TRBJ1-4, with D uncertain. V lost 2 bases and J lost 6, with 16 bases in between. The CDR3 is made up of 16 amino acids. CDR1 is MDHEN, CDR2 SYDVKM, per germline.

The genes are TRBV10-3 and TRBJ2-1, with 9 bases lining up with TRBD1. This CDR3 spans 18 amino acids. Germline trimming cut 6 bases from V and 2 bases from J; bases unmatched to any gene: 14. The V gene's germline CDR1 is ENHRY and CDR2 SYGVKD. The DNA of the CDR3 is TGTGCCATCAGGAGGGAGGCGGGACAGGGAAACCCCTACAATGAGCAGTTCTTC. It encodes CAIRREAGQGNPYNEQFF.

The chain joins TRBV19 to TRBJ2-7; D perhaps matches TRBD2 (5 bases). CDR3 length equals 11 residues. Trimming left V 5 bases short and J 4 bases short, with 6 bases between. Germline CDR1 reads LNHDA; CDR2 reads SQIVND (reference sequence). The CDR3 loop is CASSGGYEQYF. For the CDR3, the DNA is TGTGCCAGTAGTGGAGGTTACGAGCAGTACTTC.

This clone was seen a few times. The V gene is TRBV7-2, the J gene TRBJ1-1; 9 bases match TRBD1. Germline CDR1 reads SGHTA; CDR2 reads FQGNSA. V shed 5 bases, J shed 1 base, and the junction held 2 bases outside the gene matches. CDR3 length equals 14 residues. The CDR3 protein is CASSLQGANTEAFF. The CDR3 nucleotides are TGTGCCAGCAGCCTACAGGGGGCGAACACTGAAGCTTTCTTT.

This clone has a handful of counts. The CDR3 spells CASSPGQMVSPLHF. The CDR3 DNA reads TGTGCCAGCAGTCCGGGACAGATGGTTTCACCCCTCCACTTT. J is TRBJ1-6 and V is TRBV6-5; 7 bases agree with TRBD1. V trimming: 5 bases; J trimming: 9 bases; junction bases outside the gene matches: 7. The CDR3 is 14 residues long. Looked up from germline, CDR1 is MNHEY and CDR2 is SVGAGI.

The CDR3 sequence: CASSLMASAGEQFF. CDR3 nucleotides: TGTGCCAGCAGTTTAATGGCCTCCGCAGGCGAGCAGTTCTTC. The chain combines TRBV27 with TRBJ2-1, with D uncertain. The germline V and J ends were trimmed by 2 bases and 10 bases, with 15 bases remaining between them. This CDR3 contains 14 residues. The germline V gene has CDR1 MNHEY and CDR2 SMNVEV (reference sequence).

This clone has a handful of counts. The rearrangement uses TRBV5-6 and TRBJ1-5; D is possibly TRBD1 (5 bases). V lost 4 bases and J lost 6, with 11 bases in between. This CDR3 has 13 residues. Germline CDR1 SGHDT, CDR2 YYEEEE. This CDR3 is CASSPGTTQPQHF. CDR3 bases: TGTGCCAGCAGCCCCGGGACTACTCAGCCCCAGCATTTT.

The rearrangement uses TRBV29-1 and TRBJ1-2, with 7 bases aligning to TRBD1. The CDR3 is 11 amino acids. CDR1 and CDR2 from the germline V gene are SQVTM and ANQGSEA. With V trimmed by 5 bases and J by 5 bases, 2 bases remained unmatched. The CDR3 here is CSVQQGYGYTF. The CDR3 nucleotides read TGCAGCGTTCAACAGGGGTATGGCTACACCTTC.

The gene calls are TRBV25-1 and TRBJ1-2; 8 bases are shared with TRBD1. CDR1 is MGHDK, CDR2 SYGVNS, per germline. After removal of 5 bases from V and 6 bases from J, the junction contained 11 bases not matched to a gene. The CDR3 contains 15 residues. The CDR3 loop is CASSTAGQGWNGYTF. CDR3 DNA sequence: TGTGCCAGCAGTACCGCCGGACAGGGCTGGAATGGCTACACCTTC.

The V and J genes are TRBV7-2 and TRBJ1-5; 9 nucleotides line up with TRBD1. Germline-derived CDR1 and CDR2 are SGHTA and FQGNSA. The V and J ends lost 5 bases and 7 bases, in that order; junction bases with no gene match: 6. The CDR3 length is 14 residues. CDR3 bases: TGTGCCAGCAGCCTTCGACAGGGGGGACAGCCCCAGCATTTT. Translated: CASSLRQGGQPQHF.